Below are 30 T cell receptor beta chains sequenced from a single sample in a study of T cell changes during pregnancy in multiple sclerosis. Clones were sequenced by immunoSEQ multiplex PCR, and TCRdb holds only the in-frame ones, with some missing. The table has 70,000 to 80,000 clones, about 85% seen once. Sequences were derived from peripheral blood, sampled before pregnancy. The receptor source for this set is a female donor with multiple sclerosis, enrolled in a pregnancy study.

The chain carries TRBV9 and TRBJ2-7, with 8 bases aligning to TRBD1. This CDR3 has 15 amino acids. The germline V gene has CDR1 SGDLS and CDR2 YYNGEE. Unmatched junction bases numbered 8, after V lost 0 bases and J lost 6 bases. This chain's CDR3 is CASSVGGTGGFEQYF. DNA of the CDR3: TGTGCCAGCAGCGTAGGAGGGACAGGCGGTTTCGAGCAGTACTTC.

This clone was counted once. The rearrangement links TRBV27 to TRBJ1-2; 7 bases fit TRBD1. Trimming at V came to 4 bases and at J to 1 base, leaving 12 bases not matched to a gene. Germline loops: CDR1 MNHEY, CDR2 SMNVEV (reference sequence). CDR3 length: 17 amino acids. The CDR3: CASSSSYSGTDNYGYTF. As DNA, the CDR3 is TGTGCCAGCAGTTCCTCCTATTCCGGGACAGATAACTATGGCTACACCTTC.

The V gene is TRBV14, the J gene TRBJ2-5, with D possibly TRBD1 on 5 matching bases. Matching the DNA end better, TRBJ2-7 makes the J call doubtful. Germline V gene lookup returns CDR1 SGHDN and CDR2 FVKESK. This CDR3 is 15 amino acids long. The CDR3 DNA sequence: TGTGCCAGCAGCCGGAAGGCAGGGAATCCCTACGAGCAGTACTTC. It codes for CASSRKAGNPYEQYF.

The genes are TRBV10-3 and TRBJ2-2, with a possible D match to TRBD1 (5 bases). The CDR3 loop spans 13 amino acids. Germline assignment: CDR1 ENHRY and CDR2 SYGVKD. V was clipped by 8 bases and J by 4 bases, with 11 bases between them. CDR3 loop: CAIGKGSTGELFF. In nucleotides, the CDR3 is TGTGCCATCGGGAAGGGGTCCACCGGGGAGCTGTTTTTT.

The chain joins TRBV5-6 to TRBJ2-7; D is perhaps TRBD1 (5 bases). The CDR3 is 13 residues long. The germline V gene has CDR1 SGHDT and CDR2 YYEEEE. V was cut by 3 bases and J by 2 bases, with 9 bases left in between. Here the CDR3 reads CASSSQTAYEQYF. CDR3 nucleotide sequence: TGTGCCAGCAGCTCACAGACAGCCTACGAGCAGTACTTC.

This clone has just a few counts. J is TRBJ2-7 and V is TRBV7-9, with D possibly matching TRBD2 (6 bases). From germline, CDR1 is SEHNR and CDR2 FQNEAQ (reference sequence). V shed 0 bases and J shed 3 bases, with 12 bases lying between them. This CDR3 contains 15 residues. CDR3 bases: TGTGCCAGCAGCTTAGCGAGCGGAGGGGTCTACGAGCAGTACTTC. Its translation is CASSLASGGVYEQYF.

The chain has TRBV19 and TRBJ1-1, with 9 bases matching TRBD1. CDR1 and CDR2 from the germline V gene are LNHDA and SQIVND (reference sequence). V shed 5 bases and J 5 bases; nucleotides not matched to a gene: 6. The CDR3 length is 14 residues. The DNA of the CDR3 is TGTGCCAGTAGTGCCACAGGGGGCCAAACTGAAGCTTTCTTT. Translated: CASSATGGQTEAFF.

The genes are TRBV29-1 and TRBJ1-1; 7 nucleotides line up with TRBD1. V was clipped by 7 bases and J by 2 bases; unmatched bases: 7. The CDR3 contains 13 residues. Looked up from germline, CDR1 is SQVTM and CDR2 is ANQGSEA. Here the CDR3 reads CSGLWDRNTEAFF. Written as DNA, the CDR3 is TGCAGCGGACTTTGGGACAGAAACACTGAAGCTTTCTTT.

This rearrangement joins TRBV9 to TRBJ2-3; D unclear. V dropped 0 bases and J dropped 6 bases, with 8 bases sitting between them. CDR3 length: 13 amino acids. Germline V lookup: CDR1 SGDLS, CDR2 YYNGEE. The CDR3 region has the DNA TGTGCCAGCAGCGTAGGATCCGGGGATACGCAGTATTTT. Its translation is CASSVGSGDTQYF.

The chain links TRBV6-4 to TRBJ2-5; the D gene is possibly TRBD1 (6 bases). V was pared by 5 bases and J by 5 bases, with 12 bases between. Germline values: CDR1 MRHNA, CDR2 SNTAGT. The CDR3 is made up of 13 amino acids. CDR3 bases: TGTGCCAGCAGTCGGGACAATCGGGAGACCCAGTACTTC. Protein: CASSRDNRETQYF.

This CDR3 reads CASSLGGENSVDYGYTF. The CDR3 nucleotides read TGCGCCAGCAGCTTGGGGGGGGAGAATTCAGTCGACTATGGCTACACCTTC. The V gene is TRBV5-1, the J gene TRBJ1-2, with D perhaps TRBD1 (5 bases). Looked up from germline, CDR1 is SGHRS and CDR2 is YFSETQ. V shed 0 bases and J shed 3 bases, with 18 bases lying between them. There are 17 residues in the CDR3.

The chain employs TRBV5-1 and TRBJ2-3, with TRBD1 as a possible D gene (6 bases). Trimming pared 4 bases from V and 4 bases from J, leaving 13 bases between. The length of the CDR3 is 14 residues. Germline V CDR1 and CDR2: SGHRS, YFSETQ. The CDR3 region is CASSQQGPPDTQYF. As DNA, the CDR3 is TGCGCCAGCAGCCAACAGGGCCCCCCAGATACGCAGTATTTT.

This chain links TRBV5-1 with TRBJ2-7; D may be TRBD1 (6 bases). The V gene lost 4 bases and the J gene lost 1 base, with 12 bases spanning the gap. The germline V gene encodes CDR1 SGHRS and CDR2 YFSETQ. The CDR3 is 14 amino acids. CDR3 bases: TGCGCCAGCAGCCCTCAGGGACAATCCTACGAGCAGTACTTC. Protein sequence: CASSPQGQSYEQYF. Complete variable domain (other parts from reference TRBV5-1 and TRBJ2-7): KAGVTQTPRYLIKTRGQQVTLSCSPISGHRSVSWYQQTPGQGLQFLFEYFSETQRNKGNFPGRFSGRQFSNSRSEMNVSTLELGDSALYLCASSPQGQSYEQYFGPGTRLTVT.

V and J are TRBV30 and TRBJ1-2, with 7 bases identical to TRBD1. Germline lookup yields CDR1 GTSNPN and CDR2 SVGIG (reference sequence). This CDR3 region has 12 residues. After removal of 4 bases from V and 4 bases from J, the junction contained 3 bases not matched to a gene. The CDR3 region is CAWKQGIYGYTF. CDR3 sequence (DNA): TGTGCCTGGAAACAGGGGATCTATGGCTACACCTTC.

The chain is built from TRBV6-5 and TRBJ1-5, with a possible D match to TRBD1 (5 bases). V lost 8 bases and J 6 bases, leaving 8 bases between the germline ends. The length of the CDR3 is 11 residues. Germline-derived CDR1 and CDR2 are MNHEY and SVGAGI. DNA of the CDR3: TGTGCCAGCGGCAGGGTTCAGCCCCAGCATTTT. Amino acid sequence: CASGRVQPQHF.

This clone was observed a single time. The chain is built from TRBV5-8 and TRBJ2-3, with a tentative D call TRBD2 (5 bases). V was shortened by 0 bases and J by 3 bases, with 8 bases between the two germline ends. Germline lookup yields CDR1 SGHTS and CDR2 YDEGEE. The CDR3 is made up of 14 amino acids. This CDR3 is CASSLGTGTDTQYF. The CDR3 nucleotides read TGTGCCAGCAGCTTGGGGACGGGGACAGATACGCAGTATTTT.

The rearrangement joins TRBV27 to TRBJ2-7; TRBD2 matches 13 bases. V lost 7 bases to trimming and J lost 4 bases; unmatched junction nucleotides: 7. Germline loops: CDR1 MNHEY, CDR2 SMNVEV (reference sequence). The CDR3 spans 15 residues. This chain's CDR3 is CASIGGLAGVYEQYF. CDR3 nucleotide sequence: TGTGCCAGCATTGGCGGACTAGCGGGAGTTTACGAGCAGTACTTC.

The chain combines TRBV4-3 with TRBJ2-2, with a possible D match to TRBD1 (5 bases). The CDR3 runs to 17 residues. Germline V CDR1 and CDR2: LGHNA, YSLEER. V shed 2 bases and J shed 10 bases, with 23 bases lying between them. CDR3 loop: CASSQPQGSTAVEELFF. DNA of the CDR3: TGCGCCAGCAGCCAACCGCAGGGATCCACGGCGGTCGAGGAGCTGTTTTTT.

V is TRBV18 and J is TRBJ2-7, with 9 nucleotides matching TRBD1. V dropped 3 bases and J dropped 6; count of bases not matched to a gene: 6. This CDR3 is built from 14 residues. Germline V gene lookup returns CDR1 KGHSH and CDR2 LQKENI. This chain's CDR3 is CASSPRDRDGEQYF. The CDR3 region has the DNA TGTGCCAGCTCACCCCGGGACAGGGATGGCGAGCAGTACTTC.

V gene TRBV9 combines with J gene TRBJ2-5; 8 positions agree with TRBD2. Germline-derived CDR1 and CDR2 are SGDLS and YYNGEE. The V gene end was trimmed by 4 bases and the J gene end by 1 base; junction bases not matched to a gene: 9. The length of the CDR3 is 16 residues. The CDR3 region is CASSPLGGGPQETQYF. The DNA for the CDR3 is TGTGCCAGCAGCCCCCTAGGCGGGGGGCCCCAAGAGACCCAGTACTTC. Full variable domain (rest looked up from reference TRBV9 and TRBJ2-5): DSGVTQTPKHLITATGQRVTLRCSPRSGDLSVYWYQQSLDQGLQFLIQYYNGEERAKGNILERFSAQQFPDLHSELNLSSLELGDSALYFCASSPLGGGPQETQYFGPGTRLLVL.

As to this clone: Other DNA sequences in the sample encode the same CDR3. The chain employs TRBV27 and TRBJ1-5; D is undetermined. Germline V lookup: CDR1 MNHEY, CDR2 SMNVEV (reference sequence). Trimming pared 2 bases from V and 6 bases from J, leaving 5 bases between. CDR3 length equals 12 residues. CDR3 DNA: TGTGCCAGCAGTTTAGCGGGTCAGCCCCAGCATTTT. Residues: CASSLAGQPQHF.

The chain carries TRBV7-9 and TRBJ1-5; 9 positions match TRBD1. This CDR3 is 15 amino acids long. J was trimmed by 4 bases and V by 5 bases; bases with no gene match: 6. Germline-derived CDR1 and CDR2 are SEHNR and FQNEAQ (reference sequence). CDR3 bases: TGTGCCAGCAGCCGCTCCGGGACAGGGAATCAGCCCCAGCATTTT. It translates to CASSRSGTGNQPQHF.

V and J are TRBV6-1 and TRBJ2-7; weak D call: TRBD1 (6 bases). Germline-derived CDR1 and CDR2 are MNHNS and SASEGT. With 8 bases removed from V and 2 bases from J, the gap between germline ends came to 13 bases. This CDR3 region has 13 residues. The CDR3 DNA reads TGTGCCAGCGAACGGGACACTGCCTACGAGCAGTACTTC. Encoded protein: CASERDTAYEQYF.

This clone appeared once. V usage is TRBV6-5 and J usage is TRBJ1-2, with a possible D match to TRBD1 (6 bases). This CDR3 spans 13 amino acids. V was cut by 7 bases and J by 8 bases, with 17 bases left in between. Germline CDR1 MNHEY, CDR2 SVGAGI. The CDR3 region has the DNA TGTGCCAGCACTCAGCGCGGGGGGCACGGCTACACCTTC. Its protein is CASTQRGGHGYTF.

CDR3 amino acids: CASRRQGDVKLFF. In nucleotides, the CDR3 is TGCGCCAGCAGGCGACAGGGGGACGTAAAACTGTTTTTT. V usage is TRBV5-1 and J usage is TRBJ1-4, with 9 bases identical to TRBD1. Germline V lookup: CDR1 SGHRS, CDR2 YFSETQ. Trimming cost V 5 bases and J 10 bases; bases outside gene matches: 6. The CDR3 runs 13 residues.

The CDR3 bases are TGTGCCAGCAGCCAAACTCCCTTTCGGGGGAAGAACACTGAAGCTTTCTTT. Its protein is CASSQTPFRGKNTEAFF. The chain carries TRBV14 and TRBJ1-1; D might be TRBD1 (5 bases). In germline, CDR1 is SGHDN, CDR2 FVKESK. The V and J ends lost 2 bases and 1 base respectively, with 17 bases between them. The CDR3 has 17 amino acids. The full variable domain, its missing parts supplied by reference TRBV14 and TRBJ1-1, is EAGVTQFPSHSVIEKGQTVTLRCDPISGHDNLYWYRRVMGKEIKFLLHFVKESKQDESGMPNNRFLAERTGGTYSTLKVQPAELEDSGVYFCASSQTPFRGKNTEAFFGQGTRLTVV.

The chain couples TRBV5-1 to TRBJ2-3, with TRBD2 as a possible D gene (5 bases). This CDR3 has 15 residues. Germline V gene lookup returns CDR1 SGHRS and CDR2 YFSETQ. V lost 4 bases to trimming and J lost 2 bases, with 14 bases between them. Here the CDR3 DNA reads TGCGCCAGCAGCGCCGGACTGGCTACCACAGATACGCAGTATTTT. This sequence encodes CASSAGLATTDTQYF.

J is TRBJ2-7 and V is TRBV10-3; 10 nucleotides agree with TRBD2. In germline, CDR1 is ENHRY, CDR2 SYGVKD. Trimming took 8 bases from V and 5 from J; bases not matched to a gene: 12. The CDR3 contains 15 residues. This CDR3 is CAIGGLLAGENEQYF. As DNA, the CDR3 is TGTGCCATCGGGGGACTTCTAGCGGGAGAGAACGAGCAGTACTTC.

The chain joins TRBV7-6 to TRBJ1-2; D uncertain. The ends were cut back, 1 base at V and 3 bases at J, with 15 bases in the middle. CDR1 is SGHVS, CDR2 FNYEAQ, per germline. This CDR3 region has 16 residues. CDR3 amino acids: CASSLDGRGDYYGYTF. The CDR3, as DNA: TGTGCCAGCAGCTTAGATGGACGGGGAGATTACTATGGCTACACCTTC.

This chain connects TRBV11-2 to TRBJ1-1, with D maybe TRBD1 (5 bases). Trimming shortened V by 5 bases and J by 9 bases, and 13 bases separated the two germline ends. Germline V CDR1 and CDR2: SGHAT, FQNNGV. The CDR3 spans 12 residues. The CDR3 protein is CASSGRQRQAFF. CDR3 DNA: TGTGCCAGCAGCGGACGACAGCGCCAAGCTTTCTTT.